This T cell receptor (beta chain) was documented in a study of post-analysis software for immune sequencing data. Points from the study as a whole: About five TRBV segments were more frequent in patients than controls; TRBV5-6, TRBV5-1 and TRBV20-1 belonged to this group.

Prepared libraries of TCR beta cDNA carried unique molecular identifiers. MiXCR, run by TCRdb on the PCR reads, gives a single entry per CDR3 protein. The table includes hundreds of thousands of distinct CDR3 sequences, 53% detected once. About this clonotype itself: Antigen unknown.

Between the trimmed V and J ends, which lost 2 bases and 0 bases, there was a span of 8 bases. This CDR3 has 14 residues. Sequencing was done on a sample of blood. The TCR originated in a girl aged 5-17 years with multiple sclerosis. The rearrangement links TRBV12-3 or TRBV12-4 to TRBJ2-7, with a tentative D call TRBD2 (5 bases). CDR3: CASSLLASSYEQYF. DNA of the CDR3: TGTGCCAGCAGTTTACTAGCTAGCTCCTACGAGCAGTACTTC.